The source of this TCR beta chain is a study of T-cell memory formation after mild COVID-19. Study-wide background: TCR clusters were mostly confined to one donor each.

This clonotype was seen only a few times. Its target is unknown. MiXCR was run by TCRdb on the 5' RACE reads, yielding one entry per CDR3 protein. The sample records some 310,000 distinct CDR3 sequences, around a fifth being singletons. Overall study findings and caveats: Clones contracting over day 15 to 85 were CD4/CD8 balanced, with later expanders leaning CD4+. Certain responding clones were present in pre-infection memory, suggesting participation of cross-reactive memory.

The CDR3 is made up of 15 amino acids. Germline CDR1 is MGHDK and CDR2 is SYGVNS. Deletions cut 8 bases from V and 4 bases from J, with 20 bases between. The specimen sequenced was PBMCs or a T cell subset sorted from them (not recorded which). The J gene is TRBJ1-1, the V gene TRBV25-1; D is ambiguous. The clonotype was recovered from a man younger than 35 who had mild COVID-19 (a few samples of this study predate the infection). Cell type and time point are not known. The CDR3 sequence: CASRPPTVRGTEAFF. DNA for the CDR3: TGTGCCAGCCGTCCTCCCACAGTACGGGGCACTGAAGCTTTCTTT.